Listed below are T cell receptor beta chains from one sample, sequenced in a study of control samples from healthy donors and cancer patients. Using immunoSEQ multiplex PCR, the repertoire was profiled, and TCRdb retains in-frame clones only, with some absent. The table shows about 120,000 clones, with approximately 93% occurring only once. The sequenced sample was blood. The receptors were gathered from a man aged 25-40 years in good health. CDR3s include the opening cysteine and the closing phenylalanine or tryptophan. Fields, in order: clone size, CDR3 length, V gene, D gene, J gene, CDR3 protein, CDR3 DNA. The D gene is left open where the match is weak. Size tells how often a clone was seen (once, few, many) or the class of an expanded clone, and some rows leave it out.

>.|15|TRBV7-9|.|TRBJ2-3
CASSPDPGRADTQYF
TGTGCCAGCAGCCCGGACCCCGGTAGGGCAGATACGCAGTATTTT
>.|14|TRBV7-2|.|TRBJ2-3
CASSLQAGTDTQYF
TGTGCCAGCAGCTTACAAGCGGGCACAGATACGCAGTATTTT
>.|12|TRBV6-5|.|TRBJ1-3
CASESSGNTIYF
TGTGCCAGCGAGAGCTCTGGAAACACCATATATTTT
>few|14|TRBV7-9|.|TRBJ1-1
CASSFLGVNTEAFF
TGTGCCAGCAGCTTTTTAGGGGTGAACACTGAAGCTTTCTTT
>.|14|TRBV7-2|.|TRBJ2-3
CASSYGGIVNTQYF
TGTGCCAGCAGCTATGGGGGAATTGTAAATACGCAGTATTTT
>.|14|TRBV9|.|TRBJ2-4
CASSARGGKNIQYF
TGTGCCAGCAGCGCCCGAGGGGGCAAAAACATTCAGTACTTC
>.|12|TRBV5-1|.|TRBJ1-2
CASSPEGYGYTF
TGCGCCAGCAGCCCGGAGGGATATGGCTACACCTTC
>.|15|TRBV18|.|TRBJ1-2
CASSPQSRPGAGYTF
TGTGCCAGCTCACCTCAAAGTCGACCCGGAGCAGGCTACACCTTC
>.|16|TRBV5-6|TRBD2|TRBJ2-5
CASSWGLAGSEETQYF
TGTGCCAGCAGCTGGGGACTAGCGGGGAGTGAAGAGACCCAGTACTTC
>.|15|TRBV9|.|TRBJ1-5
CASSRTASNYQPQHF
TGTGCCAGCAGCCGCACTGCCTCAAATTATCAGCCCCAGCATTTT
>.|13|TRBV7-9|.|TRBJ2-3
CASSLALTDTQYF
TGTGCCAGCAGCTTAGCTCTCACAGATACGCAGTATTTT
>.|15|TRBV9|TRBD2|TRBJ2-1
CASSGTSGGLVEQFF
TGTGCCAGCAGCGGCACTAGCGGGGGGTTGGTTGAGCAGTTCTTC
>.|15|TRBV6-1|.|TRBJ2-7
CASSEGPWERYEQYF
TGTGCCAGCAGTGAAGGTCCCTGGGAAAGGTACGAGCAGTACTTC
>.|15|TRBV7-9|TRBD1|TRBJ1-2
CASSPLEYRGNGYTF
TGTGCCAGCAGCCCTCTCGAGTACAGGGGAAATGGCTACACCTTC
>.|16|TRBV2|.|TRBJ2-1
CASSAGRIFSYNEQFF
TGTGCCAGCAGTGCCGGGCGGATTTTCTCCTACAATGAGCAGTTCTTC
>.|15|TRBV7-9|.|TRBJ2-3
CASSPLVSGTDTQYF
TGTGCCAGCAGCCCTCTAGTGAGTGGCACAGATACGCAGTATTTT
>.|14|TRBV24-1|.|TRBJ2-3
CATSDWDKTDTQYF
TGTGCCACCAGTGATTGGGACAAGACAGATACGCAGTATTTT
>once|14|TRBV19|TRBD2|TRBJ2-2
CATSGTTNTGELFF
TGTGCCACCTCTGGGACTACTAACACCGGGGAGCTGTTTTTT
>.|14|TRBV28|TRBD1|TRBJ1-6
CASSHRGVRDRGNF
TGTGCCAGCAGCCATAGGGGTGTCCGGGACAGGGGTAACTTT
>.|16|TRBV7-3|TRBD2|TRBJ2-5
CASSLGAGALRETQYF
TGTGCCAGCAGCTTAGGAGCGGGGGCCCTCCGGGAGACCCAGTACTTC
>.|16|TRBV6-5|.|TRBJ2-5
CASSYSGVGGDETQYF
TGTGCCAGCAGTTACTCGGGAGTGGGGGGCGATGAGACCCAGTACTTC
>.|21|TRBV15|TRBD1|TRBJ2-1
CATSRGKQGARTTGAGNEQFF
TGTGCCACCAGCAGGGGGAAACAGGGGGCGCGGACCACCGGGGCAGGGAATGAGCAGTTCTTC
>.|15|TRBV10-2|TRBD1|TRBJ1-1
CASRPRQGANTEAFF
TGCGCCAGCAGGCCCCGACAGGGGGCGAACACTGAAGCTTTCTTT
>once|12|TRBV7-2|.|TRBJ2-7
CASSLDGDEQYF
TGTGCCAGCAGCTTAGATGGCGACGAGCAGTACTTC
>.|15|TRBV7-9|.|TRBJ1-6
CASSTGTGFHSPLHF
TGTGCCAGCAGCACCGGAACAGGGTTTCACTCACCCCTCCACTTT
>.|16|TRBV28|TRBD1|TRBJ1-3
CASSLPGTGSGNTIYF
TGTGCCAGCAGTTTACCCGGGACAGGGTCTGGAAACACCATATATTTT
>.|14|TRBV7-2|.|TRBJ1-1
CASSLSQGAAEAFF
TGTGCCAGCAGTCTCAGTCAAGGGGCGGCTGAAGCTTTCTTT
>.|11|TRBV29-1|.|TRBJ2-5
CSVDYQETQYF
TGCAGCGTTGACTACCAAGAGACCCAGTACTTC
>.|17|TRBV6-1|TRBD2|TRBJ2-3
CASSDTSGGLGTDTQYF
TGTGCCAGCAGTGACACTAGCGGGGGGCTGGGCACAGATACGCAGTATTTT
>.|15|TRBV4-1|.|TRBJ2-1
CASSQVSSRDNEQFF
TGCGCCAGCAGTCAAGTAAGTTCCCGGGACAATGAGCAGTTCTTC
>.|13|TRBV19|.|TRBJ1-3
CACGWASGNTIYF
TGTGCCTGCGGTTGGGCGTCTGGAAACACCATATATTTT
>.|13|TRBV7-2|.|TRBJ2-1
CASSPGTTGKRFF
TGTGCCAGCAGCCCCGGAACGACAGGAAAAAGGTTCTTC
>.|15|TRBV5-1|.|TRBJ2-3
CASSLNGISTDTQYF
TGCGCCAGCAGCTTGAATGGGATTAGCACAGATACGCAGTATTTT
>.|13|TRBV6-1|.|TRBJ1-2
CASSEGRQGGYTF
TGTGCCAGCAGTGAAGGAAGGCAGGGGGGCTACACCTTC
>.|12|TRBV28|.|TRBJ1-1
CASSFVNTEAFF
TGTGCCAGCAGTTTTGTGAACACTGAAGCTTTCTTT
>.|15|TRBV19|TRBD1|TRBJ1-2
CASSIGPGQGKGYTF
TGTGCCAGTAGTATAGGCCCGGGACAGGGGAAGGGCTACACCTTC
>few|16|TRBV7-3|.|TRBJ1-1
CASSLRPGQLSTEAFF
TGTGCCAGCAGCTTAAGGCCGGGCCAGCTTTCTACTGAAGCTTTCTTT
>.|14|TRBV13|TRBD1|TRBJ1-1
CASNRGIGDTEAFF
TGTGCCAGCAACAGGGGAATCGGGGACACTGAAGCTTTCTTT
>once|17|TRBV11-2|TRBD1|TRBJ2-1
CASSLEGPGTAYNEQFF
TGTGCCAGCAGCTTAGAGGGACCGGGGACAGCTTACAATGAGCAGTTCTTC
>.|14|TRBV4-1|.|TRBJ1-4
CASSQVGFNEKLFF
TGCGCCAGCAGCCAAGTTGGTTTTAATGAAAAACTGTTTTTT
>.|20|TRBV5-3|.|TRBJ1-1
CVRSPRPQGRRCWWDTEAFF
TGTGTCAGAAGCCCCCGTCCACAGGGACGTCGATGTTGGTGGGACACTGAAGCTTTCTTT
>.|14|TRBV11-2|.|TRBJ2-4
CASSLVGGPNIQYF
TGTGCCAGCAGCTTAGTCGGGGGACCAAACATTCAGTACTTC
>.|13|TRBV10-2|TRBD1|TRBJ1-4
CASSRGQGKKLFF
TGCGCCAGCAGCCGCGGACAGGGAAAAAAACTGTTTTTT
>.|14|TRBV30|.|TRBJ1-1
CAWNGGRRDTEAFF
TGTGCCTGGAATGGAGGGAGGCGGGACACTGAAGCTTTCTTT
>.|15|TRBV27|TRBD1|TRBJ1-1
CASFPTGVMNTEAFF
TGTGCCAGCTTTCCAACAGGGGTGATGAACACTGAAGCTTTCTTT